This T cell receptor beta chain was recorded in a study of cytomegalovirus exposure and HLA in healthy donors. Across the whole study: Sequencing of 150 million to 200 million T cells in an earlier analysis found 120 million or so unique TCR beta sequences.

Note on this clone: Its specificity is not known.

Whole-study results and caveats: Later analysis reportedly placed an Asian-associated ancestry cluster below the approximately 680-donor mean in N-insertions. For most TCR sequences rarity was the rule, although some public TCRs occurred in many donors. According to a later analysis, most TCR beta chains associated with CMV appeared HLA-restricted.

Trimming took 1 base from V and 3 from J; bases not matched to a gene: 8. Germline-derived CDR1 and CDR2 are SGHAT and FQNNGV. This CDR3 comprises 16 residues. Primers: 60 Vbeta forward and 13 Jbeta reverse. Libraries were prepared by immunoSEQ multiplex PCR; TCRdb keeps only in-frame clonotypes and omits some of them. Of 150,000 to 180,000 clones in the sample, 70% to 80% were seen once. This chain joins TRBV11-2 and TRBJ2-5; 7 nucleotides match TRBD2. The origin of this receptor is a man aged 30-40 years in good health and CMV-seropositive. Sequenced: PBMCs. CDR3 in amino acids: CASSLGLAVEEETQYF. The CDR3 nucleotides are TGTGCCAGCAGCTTAGGGCTAGCGGTGGAGGAAGAGACCCAGTACTTC.